This entry describes one T cell receptor (beta chain). This specimen comes from a study of shared clonotypes between healthy human individuals. Healthy HIV-negative adults with no recent acute infections or vaccinations were recruited as donors. Only in-frame clones appear in the TCRdb table, and some are missing; sequencing was by immunoSEQ multiplex PCR. The data contain 2 million to 2.5 million clones, 85% to 95% of them singletons. The CDR3 is made up of 15 amino acids. The ends were cut back, 0 bases at V and 0 bases at J, with 8 bases in the middle. The receptor comes from a man aged 18 to 30 in good health. Some clones in this sample may be carry-over from other donors' samples. Sequencing used naive CD4+ T cells from PBMCs. As to subset: CD45RA+ positively selected. The chain combines TRBV23-1 with TRBJ2-5, with D unclear. TRBV23-1 is marked as an open reading frame, function uncertain. The CDR3 region is CASSQSGRNQETQYF. CDR3 DNA sequence: TGCGCCAGCAGTCAATCAGGACGGAACCAAGAGACCCAGTACTTC.